The 18 T cell receptor beta chains reported below all come from one sample, sequenced in a study of blood T cells in healthy people across ages. Sample-barcoded 5' priming and a J-beta primer mix drove a second PCR of roughly 6 to 12 cycles. TCRdb re-called the 5' RACE reads through MiXCR, storing one row per CDR3 protein. The sample contains about 800,000 distinct CDR3 sequences, roughly 25% of which appear only once. The same sample was also used in a study of T cells of mothers and their children.

Sample: blood. The source of these receptors is a boy younger than 18 in good health.

V usage is TRBV5-1 and J usage is TRBJ2-5; a weak D match, TRBD2 (6 bases). The J call may not be correct, given that the DNA end is closer to TRBJ2-7. The CDR3 is 14 residues long. The germline CDR1 and CDR2 sequences are SGHRS and YFSETQ. CDR3 in amino acids: CASSPADYSYEQYF. DNA for the CDR3: TGCGCCAGCAGCCCAGCGGACTACTCCTACGAGCAGTACTTC.

The CDR3 DNA reads TGTGCCACCAGCACCCGAAAGGGACAGGGGAACGAGCAGTACTTC. Translated: CATSTRKGQGNEQYF. The chain couples TRBV15 to TRBJ2-7; 10 bases fit TRBD1. The CDR3 contains 15 residues. After removal of 4 bases from V and 5 bases from J, the junction contained 8 bases not matched to a gene. Germline lookup yields CDR1 LNHNV and CDR2 YYDKDF (reference sequence).

This chain links TRBV27 with TRBJ2-1; D perhaps matches TRBD1 (6 bases). The CDR3 covers 13 residues. With 8 bases removed from V and 8 bases from J, the gap between germline ends came to 16 bases. Germline lookup yields CDR1 MNHEY and CDR2 SMNVEV (reference sequence). The DNA of the CDR3 is TGTGCCAGCGGTGTAGGGGGTAGGGATGAGCAGTTCTTC. It translates to CASGVGGRDEQFF.

V is TRBV7-2 and J is TRBJ2-3; D is ambiguous. The CDR3 has 13 residues. CDR1 is SGHTA, CDR2 FQGNSA, per germline. V gave up 5 bases and J gave up 0 bases, with 6 bases separating them. The CDR3 reads CASSTYSTDTQYF. The CDR3 coding sequence is TGTGCCAGCAGCACCTATAGCACAGATACGCAGTATTTT.

This chain joins TRBV24-1 and TRBJ2-1, with D unresolved. This CDR3 region has 12 residues. V dropped 9 bases and J dropped 10 bases, with 15 bases sitting between them. The germline V gene encodes CDR1 KGHDR and CDR2 SFDVKD. CDR3 loop: CATEAQGGEQFF. CDR3 bases: TGTGCCACCGAGGCCCAAGGCGGCGAGCAGTTCTTC.

This clonotype has only a few counts. V gene TRBV18 combines with J gene TRBJ2-3; D unresolved. The V gene's germline CDR1 is KGHSH and CDR2 LQKENI. The CDR3 runs 12 residues. Between the trimmed V and J ends, which lost 4 bases and 6 bases, there was a span of 8 bases. For the CDR3, the DNA is TGTGCCAGCTCACAGGGTTTGGATACGCAGTATTTT. This gives the protein CASSQGLDTQYF.

There are a few counts of this clonotype. The rearrangement links TRBV20-1 to TRBJ2-1; TRBD1 is a possible D gene (6 bases). The CDR3 extends over 14 amino acids. Germline CDR1 reads DFQATT; CDR2 reads SNEGSKA (reference sequence). The V gene lost 1 base and the J gene lost 8 bases, with 15 bases spanning the gap. The chain's CDR3 is CSARGIRGADEQFF. CDR3 DNA: TGCAGTGCTAGAGGGATCAGGGGCGCAGATGAGCAGTTCTTC.

In nucleotides, the CDR3 is TGTGCCAGCGGGAAGCGGGGGGGCAATCAGCCCCAGCATTTT. Protein product: CASGKRGGNQPQHF. This chain uses TRBV3-1 with TRBJ1-5, with D possibly matching TRBD1 (5 bases). V was cut by 8 bases and J by 2 bases, with 13 bases left in between. The length of the CDR3 is 14 residues. Germline V gives CDR1 LGHDT, CDR2 YNNKEL (reference sequence).

This chain connects TRBV7-9 to TRBJ2-5; D remains ambiguous. The CDR3 totals 14 residues. Trimming left V 5 bases short and J 3 bases short, with 13 bases between. CDR1 is SEHNR, CDR2 FQNEAQ, per germline (reference sequence). CDR3 protein: CASSGRVLEETQYF. The DNA of the CDR3 is TGTGCCAGCAGCGGACGCGTCTTAGAAGAGACCCAGTACTTC.

The rearrangement uses TRBV5-1 and TRBJ1-3; D is perhaps TRBD1 (5 bases). This CDR3 has 15 amino acids. Trimming took 5 bases from V and 2 from J, leaving 14 bases between them. Germline lookup yields CDR1 SGHRS and CDR2 YFSETQ. In DNA, the CDR3 is TGCGCCAGCAGGCCAGGAGACAGTGCTGGAAACACCATATATTTT. Translating gives CASRPGDSAGNTIYF.

This clonotype came up a few times. J is TRBJ2-5 and V is TRBV6-2 or TRBV6-3; TRBD1 aligns across 9 bases. CDR3 length: 15 residues. Germline CDR1 is MNHEY and CDR2 is SVGEGT. V lost 6 bases to trimming and J lost 4 bases; unmatched junction nucleotides: 9. CDR3 protein: CASSTDRGSGETQYF. Written as DNA, the CDR3 is TGTGCCAGCAGCACGGACAGGGGTAGTGGAGAGACCCAGTACTTC.

The V call is TRBV6-2 or TRBV6-3, the J call TRBJ2-1, with D hard to call. The CDR3 covers 13 residues. From germline, CDR1 is MNHEY and CDR2 SVGEGT. Trimming shortened V by 4 bases and J by 6 bases, and 10 bases separated the two germline ends. The CDR3 region has the DNA TGTGCCAGCAGTTCGGGCGATGCCAATGAGCAGTTCTTC. It encodes CASSSGDANEQFF.

This clonotype was picked up a small number of times. The V gene is TRBV12-3 or TRBV12-4, the J gene TRBJ2-2, with TRBD1 as a possible D gene (5 bases). The CDR3 runs to 16 residues. The V gene lost 6 bases and the J gene lost 4 bases, with 18 bases spanning the gap. In nucleotides, the CDR3 is TGTGCCAGCAGCCAACATGATGGTGGGGCCACCGGGGAGCTGTTTTTT. This translates into CASSQHDGGATGELFF.

This clonotype was observed a few times. A much larger clone differs by one base, so this may be a read error. The chain is built from TRBV7-2 and TRBJ1-1; 10 bases map to TRBD1. Germline V lookup: CDR1 SGHTA, CDR2 FQGNSA. The trim removed 3 bases at V and 3 bases at J, leaving 1 base unmatched. The CDR3 sequence is 14 residues long. CDR3 residues: CASSFGTGDTEAFF. The CDR3, as DNA: TGTGCCAGCAGCTTCGGGACAGGGGACACTGAAGCTTTCTTT.

This clonotype was observed a handful of times. The V call is TRBV13, the J call TRBJ2-4, with TRBD1 matching over 8 bases. Germline V gene lookup returns CDR1 PRHDT and CDR2 FYEKMQ (reference sequence). V lost 6 bases to trimming and J lost 6 bases; unmatched junction nucleotides: 4. This CDR3 is 13 amino acids long. CDR3 loop: CASRPTGGNIQYF. The DNA of the CDR3 is TGTGCCAGCAGGCCCACAGGGGGAAACATTCAGTACTTC.

The J gene is TRBJ2-5, the V gene TRBV3-1, with 8 positions matching TRBD1. Matching the DNA end better, TRBJ2-1 makes the J call doubtful. The germline V gene has CDR1 LGHDT and CDR2 YNNKEL (reference sequence). The length of the CDR3 is 16 residues. The CDR3: CASSPPRQGIRNEQFF. As DNA, the CDR3 is TGTGCCAGTTCCCCACCGAGACAGGGGATTAGGAATGAGCAGTTCTTC.

CDR3 in DNA: TGTGCCACCGGAGGGGTTTCAGGCGAGCAGTACTTC. Its protein is CATGGVSGEQYF. This chain uses TRBV24-1 with TRBJ2-5; D might be TRBD2 (6 bases). Near its end, the DNA agrees better with TRBJ2-7, so the J call may be wrong. The CDR3 is made up of 12 amino acids. Germline assignment: CDR1 KGHDR and CDR2 SFDVKD.

The chain uses TRBV6-1 and TRBJ2-3, with D unresolved. From germline, CDR1 is MNHNS and CDR2 SASEGT. V lost 8 bases and J lost 5, with 14 bases in between. The CDR3 is 13 residues long. The CDR3 nucleotides read TGTGCCAGCGACCTAAACGGGCTAGATACGCAGTATTTT. The encoded protein is CASDLNGLDTQYF.